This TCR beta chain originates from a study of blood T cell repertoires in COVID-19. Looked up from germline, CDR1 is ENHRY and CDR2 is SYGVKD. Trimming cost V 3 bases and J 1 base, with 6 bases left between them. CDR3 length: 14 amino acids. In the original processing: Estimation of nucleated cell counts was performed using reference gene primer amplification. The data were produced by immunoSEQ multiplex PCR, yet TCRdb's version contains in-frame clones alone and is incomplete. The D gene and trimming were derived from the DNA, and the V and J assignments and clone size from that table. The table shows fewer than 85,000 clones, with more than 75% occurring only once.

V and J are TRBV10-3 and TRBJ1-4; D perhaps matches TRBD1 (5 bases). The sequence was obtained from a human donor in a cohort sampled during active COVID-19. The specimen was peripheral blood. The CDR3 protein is CAISDGGTNEKLFF. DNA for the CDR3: TGTGCCATCAGTGACGGGGGAACTAATGAAAAACTGTTTTTT.